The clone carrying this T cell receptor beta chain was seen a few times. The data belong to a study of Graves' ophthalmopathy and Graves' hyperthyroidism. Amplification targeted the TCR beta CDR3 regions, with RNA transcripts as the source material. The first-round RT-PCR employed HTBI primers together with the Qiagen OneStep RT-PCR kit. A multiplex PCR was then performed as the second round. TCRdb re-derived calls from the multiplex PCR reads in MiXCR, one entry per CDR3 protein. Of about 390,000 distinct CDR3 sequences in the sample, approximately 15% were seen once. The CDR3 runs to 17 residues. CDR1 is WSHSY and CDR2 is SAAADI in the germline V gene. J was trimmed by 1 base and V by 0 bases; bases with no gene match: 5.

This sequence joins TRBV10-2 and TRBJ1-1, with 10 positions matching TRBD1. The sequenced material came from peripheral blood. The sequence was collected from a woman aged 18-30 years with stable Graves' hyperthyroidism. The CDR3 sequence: CASSESGQGIRNTEAFF. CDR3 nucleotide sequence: TGCGCCAGCAGTGAGTCGGGACAGGGGATTAGGAACACTGAAGCTTTCTTT.